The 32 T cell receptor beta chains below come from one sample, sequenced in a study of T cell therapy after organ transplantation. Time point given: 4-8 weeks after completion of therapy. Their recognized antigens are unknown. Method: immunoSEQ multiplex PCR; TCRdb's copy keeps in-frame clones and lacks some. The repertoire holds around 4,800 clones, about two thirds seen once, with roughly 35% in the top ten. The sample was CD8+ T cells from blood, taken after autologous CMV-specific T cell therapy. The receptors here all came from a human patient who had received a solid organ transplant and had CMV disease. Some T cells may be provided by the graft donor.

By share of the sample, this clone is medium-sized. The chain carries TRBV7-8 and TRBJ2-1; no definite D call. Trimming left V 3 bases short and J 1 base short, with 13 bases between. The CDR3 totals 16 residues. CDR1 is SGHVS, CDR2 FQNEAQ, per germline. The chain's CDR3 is CASSFGKGRSYNEQFF. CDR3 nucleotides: TGTGCCAGCAGCTTCGGTAAGGGAAGGTCCTACAATGAGCAGTTCTTC.

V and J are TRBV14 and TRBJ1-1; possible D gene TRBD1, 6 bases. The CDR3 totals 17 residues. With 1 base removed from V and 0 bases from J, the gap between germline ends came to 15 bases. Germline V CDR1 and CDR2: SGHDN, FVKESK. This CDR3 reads CASSQVGGGQMNTEAFF. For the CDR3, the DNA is TGTGCCAGCAGCCAAGTAGGCGGGGGGCAGATGAACACTGAAGCTTTCTTT.

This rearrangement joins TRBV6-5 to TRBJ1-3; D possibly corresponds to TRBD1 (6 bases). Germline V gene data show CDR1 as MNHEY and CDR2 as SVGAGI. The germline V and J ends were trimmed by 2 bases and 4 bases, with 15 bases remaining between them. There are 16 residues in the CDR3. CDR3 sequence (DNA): TGTGCCAGCAGTTACGGCCCCCAGGGGAGAGGAAACACCATATATTTT. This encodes CASSYGPQGRGNTIYF.

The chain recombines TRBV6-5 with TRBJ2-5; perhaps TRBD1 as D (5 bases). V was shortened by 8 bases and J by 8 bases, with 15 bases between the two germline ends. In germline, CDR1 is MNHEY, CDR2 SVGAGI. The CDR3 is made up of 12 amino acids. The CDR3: CASYSNQGTQYF. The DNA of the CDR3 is TGTGCCAGCTACTCGAACCAGGGCACCCAGTACTTC.

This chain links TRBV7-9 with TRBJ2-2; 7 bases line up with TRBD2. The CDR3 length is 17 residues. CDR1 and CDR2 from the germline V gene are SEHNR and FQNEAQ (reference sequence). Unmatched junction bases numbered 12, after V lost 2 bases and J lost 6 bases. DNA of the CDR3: TGTGCCAGCAGCTTACAGGACTGGGCGGGAGTAGCCGGGGAGCTGTTTTTT. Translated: CASSLQDWAGVAGELFF.

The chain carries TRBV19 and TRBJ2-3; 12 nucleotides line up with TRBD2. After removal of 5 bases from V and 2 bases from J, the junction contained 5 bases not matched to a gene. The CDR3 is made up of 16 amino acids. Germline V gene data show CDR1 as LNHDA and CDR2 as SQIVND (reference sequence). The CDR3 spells CASSFGLAGITDTQYF. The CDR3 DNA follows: TGTGCCAGTAGTTTCGGACTAGCGGGAATCACAGATACGCAGTATTTT.

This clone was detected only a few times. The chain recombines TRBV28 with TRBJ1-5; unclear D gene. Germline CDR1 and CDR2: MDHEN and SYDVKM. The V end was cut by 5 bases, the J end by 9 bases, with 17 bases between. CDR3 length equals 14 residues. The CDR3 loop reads CASSQTLTLRPQHF. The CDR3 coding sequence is TGTGCCAGCAGTCAAACCCTCACGCTACGGCCCCAGCATTTT.

CDR3: CSARTVYNEQFF. CDR3 DNA: TGCAGCGCGCGGACTGTTTACAATGAGCAGTTCTTC. V usage is TRBV29-1 and J usage is TRBJ2-1; weak D call: TRBD2 (5 bases). The CDR3 extends over 12 amino acids. V lost 7 bases and J lost 4, with 11 bases in between. Germline V CDR1 and CDR2: SQVTM, ANQGSEA.

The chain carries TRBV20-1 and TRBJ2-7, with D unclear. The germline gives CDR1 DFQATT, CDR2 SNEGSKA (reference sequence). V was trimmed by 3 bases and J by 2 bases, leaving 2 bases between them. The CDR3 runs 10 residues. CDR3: CSASPYEQYF. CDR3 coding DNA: TGCAGTGCTAGTCCCTACGAGCAGTACTTC.

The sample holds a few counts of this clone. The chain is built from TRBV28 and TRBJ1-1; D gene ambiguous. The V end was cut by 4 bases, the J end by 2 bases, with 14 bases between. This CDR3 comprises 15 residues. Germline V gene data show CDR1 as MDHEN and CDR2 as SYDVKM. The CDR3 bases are TGTGCCAGCAGTTCACCAGGACTAGTAAACACTGAAGCTTTCTTT. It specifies CASSSPGLVNTEAFF.

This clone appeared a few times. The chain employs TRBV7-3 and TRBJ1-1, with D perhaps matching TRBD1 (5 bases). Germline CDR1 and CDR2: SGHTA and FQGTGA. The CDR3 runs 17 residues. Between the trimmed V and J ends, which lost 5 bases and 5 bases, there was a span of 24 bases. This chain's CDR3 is CASSNHDLRGLGTEAFF. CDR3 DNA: TGTGCCAGCAGCAATCACGATTTACGGGGCCTGGGGACTGAAGCTTTCTTT.

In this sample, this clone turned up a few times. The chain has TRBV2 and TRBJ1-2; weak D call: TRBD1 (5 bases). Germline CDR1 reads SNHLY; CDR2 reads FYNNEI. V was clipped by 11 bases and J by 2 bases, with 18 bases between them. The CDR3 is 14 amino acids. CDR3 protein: CAVPSGRINYGYTF. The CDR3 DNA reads TGTGCCGTCCCTTCGGGACGGATAAACTATGGCTACACCTTC.

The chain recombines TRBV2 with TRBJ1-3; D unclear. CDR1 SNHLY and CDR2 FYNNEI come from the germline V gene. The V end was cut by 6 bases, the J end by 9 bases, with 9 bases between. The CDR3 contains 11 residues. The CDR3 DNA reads TGTGCCAGCAGCCAACCGGGCACCATATATTTT. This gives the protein CASSQPGTIYF.

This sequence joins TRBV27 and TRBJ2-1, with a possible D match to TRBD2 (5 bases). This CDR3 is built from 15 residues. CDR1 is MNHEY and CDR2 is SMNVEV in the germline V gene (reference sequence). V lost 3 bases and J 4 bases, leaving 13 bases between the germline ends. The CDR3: CASSFEEGTYNEQFF. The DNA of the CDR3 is TGTGCCAGCAGTTTTGAAGAGGGTACTTACAATGAGCAGTTCTTC.

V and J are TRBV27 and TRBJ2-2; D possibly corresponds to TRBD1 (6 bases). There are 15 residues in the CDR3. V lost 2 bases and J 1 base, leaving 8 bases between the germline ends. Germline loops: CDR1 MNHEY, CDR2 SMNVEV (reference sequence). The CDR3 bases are TGTGCCAGCAGTTTAAGGGGGTTGAACACCGGGGAGCTGTTTTTT. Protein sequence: CASSLRGLNTGELFF.

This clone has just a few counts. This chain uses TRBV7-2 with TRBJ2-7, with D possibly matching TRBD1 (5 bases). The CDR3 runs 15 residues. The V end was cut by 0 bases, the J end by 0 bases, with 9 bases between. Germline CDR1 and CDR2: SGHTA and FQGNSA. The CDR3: CASSLALGASYEQYF. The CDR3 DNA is TGTGCCAGCAGCTTAGCCCTAGGGGCCTCCTACGAGCAGTACTTC.

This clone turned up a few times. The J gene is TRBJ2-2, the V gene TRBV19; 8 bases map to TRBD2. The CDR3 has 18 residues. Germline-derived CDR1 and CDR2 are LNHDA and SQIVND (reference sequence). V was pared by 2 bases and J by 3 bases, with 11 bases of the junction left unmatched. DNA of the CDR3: TGTGCCAGTAGTATACACGGCTTTGGACTAGCTGACACCGGGGAGCTGTTTTTT. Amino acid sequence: CASSIHGFGLADTGELFF. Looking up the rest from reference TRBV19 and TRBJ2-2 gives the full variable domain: DGGITQSPKYLFRKEGQNVTLSCEQNLNHDAMYWYRQDPGQGLRLIYYSQIVNDFQKGDIAEGYSVSREKKESFPLTVTSAQKNPTAFYLCASSIHGFGLADTGELFFGEGSRLTVL.

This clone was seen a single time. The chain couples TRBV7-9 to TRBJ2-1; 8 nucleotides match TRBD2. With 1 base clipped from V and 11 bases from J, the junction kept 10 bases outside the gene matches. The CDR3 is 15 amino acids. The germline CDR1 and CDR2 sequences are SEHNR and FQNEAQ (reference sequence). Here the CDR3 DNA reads TGTGCCAGCAGCTTAGTTTGGCGGGAGGCCAGAAAGCAGTTCTTC. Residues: CASSLVWREARKQFF.

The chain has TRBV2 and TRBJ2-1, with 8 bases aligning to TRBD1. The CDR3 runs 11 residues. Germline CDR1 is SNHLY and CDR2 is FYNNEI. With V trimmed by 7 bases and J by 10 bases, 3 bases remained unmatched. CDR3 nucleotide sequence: TGTGCCAGCATCTGGACAGGGGAGCAGTTCTTC. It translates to CASIWTGEQFF.

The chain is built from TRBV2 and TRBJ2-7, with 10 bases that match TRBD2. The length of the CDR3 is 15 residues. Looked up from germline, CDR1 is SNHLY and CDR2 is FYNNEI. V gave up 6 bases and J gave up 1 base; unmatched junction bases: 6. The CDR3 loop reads CASRKLAGMSYEQYF. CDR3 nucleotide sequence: TGTGCCAGCAGAAAACTAGCGGGGATGTCCTACGAGCAGTACTTC.

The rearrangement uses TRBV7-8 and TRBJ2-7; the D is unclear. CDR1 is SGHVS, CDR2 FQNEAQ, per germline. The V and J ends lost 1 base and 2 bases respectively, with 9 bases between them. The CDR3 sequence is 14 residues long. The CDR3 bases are TGTGCCAGCAGCTTAGACATAAAGCCCTACGAGCAGTACTTC. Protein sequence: CASSLDIKPYEQYF.

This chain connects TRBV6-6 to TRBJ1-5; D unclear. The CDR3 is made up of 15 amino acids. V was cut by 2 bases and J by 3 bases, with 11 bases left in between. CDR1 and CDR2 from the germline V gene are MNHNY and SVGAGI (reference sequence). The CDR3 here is CASSYAARVNQPQHF. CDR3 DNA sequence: TGTGCCAGCAGTTACGCCGCGAGGGTCAATCAGCCCCAGCATTTT.

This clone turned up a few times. CDR3 sequence (DNA): TGTGCCAGCAGTTTAGCGGGAATGGTCTACAATGAGCAGTTCTTC. Its protein is CASSLAGMVYNEQFF. This sequence joins TRBV28 and TRBJ2-1; TRBD2 is a possible D gene (6 bases). Germline V lookup: CDR1 MDHEN, CDR2 SYDVKM. The CDR3 is 15 amino acids. V lost 2 bases and J lost 3, with 11 bases in between.

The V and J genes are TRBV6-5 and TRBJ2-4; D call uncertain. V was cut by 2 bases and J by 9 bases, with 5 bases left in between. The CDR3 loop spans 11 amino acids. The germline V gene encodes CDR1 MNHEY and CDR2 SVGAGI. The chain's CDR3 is CASSYGAIQYF. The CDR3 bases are TGTGCCAGCAGTTACGGTGCCATTCAGTACTTC.

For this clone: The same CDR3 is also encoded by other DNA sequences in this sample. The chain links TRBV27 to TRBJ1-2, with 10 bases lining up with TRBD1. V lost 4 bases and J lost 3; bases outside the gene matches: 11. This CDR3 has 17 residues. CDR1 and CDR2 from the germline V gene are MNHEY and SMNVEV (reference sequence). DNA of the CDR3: TGTGCCAGCAGTTCGTTGCCGGGACAGGGGATTCACTATGGCTACACCTTC. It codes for CASSSLPGQGIHYGYTF.

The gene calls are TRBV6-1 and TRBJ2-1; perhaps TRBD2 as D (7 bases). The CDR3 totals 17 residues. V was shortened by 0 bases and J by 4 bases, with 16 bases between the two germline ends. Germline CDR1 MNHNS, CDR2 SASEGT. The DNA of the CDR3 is TGTGCCAGCAGTGAAGCGTGGGGGGGCCTTCTTTACAATGAGCAGTTCTTC. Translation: CASSEAWGGLLYNEQFF.

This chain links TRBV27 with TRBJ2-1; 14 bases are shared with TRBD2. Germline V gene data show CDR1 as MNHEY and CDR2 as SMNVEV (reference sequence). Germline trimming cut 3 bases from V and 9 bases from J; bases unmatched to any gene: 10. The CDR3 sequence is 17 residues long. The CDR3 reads CASSLGSGLAGDREQFF. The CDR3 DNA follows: TGTGCCAGCAGTTTGGGGTCGGGACTAGCGGGAGACCGTGAGCAGTTCTTC.

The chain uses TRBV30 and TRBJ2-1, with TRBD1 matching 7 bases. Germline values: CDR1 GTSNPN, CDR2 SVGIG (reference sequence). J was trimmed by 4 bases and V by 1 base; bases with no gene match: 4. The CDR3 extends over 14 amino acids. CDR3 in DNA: TGTGCCTGGAGTGGGGACAGTGCGTACAATGAGCAGTTCTTC. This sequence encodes CAWSGDSAYNEQFF.

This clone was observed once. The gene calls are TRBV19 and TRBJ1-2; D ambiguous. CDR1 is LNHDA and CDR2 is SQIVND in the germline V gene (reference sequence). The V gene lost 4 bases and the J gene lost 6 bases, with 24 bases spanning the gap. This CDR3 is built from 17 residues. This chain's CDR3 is CASSKTGLSSHYNGYTF. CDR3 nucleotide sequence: TGTGCCAGTAGTAAGACCGGGCTGAGCAGCCACTATAATGGCTACACCTTC.

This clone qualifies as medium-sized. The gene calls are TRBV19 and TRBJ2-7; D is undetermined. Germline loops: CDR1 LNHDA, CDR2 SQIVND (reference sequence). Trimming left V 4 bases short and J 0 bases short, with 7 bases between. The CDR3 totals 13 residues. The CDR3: CASSTPFSYEQYF. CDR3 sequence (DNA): TGTGCCAGTAGTACCCCCTTCTCCTACGAGCAGTACTTC.

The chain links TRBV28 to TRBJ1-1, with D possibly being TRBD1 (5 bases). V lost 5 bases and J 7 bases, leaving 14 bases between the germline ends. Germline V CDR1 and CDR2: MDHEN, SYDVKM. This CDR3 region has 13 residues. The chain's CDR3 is CASSPGTAIEAFF. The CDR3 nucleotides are TGTGCCAGCAGTCCAGGGACTGCAATTGAAGCTTTCTTT.

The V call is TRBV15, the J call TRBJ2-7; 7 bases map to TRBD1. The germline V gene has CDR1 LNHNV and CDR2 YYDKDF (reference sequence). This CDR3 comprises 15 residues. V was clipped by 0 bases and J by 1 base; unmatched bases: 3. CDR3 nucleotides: TGTGCCACCAGCAGAGAACAGGGGTGGTCCTACGAGCAGTACTTC. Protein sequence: CATSREQGWSYEQYF.